This T cell receptor (beta chain) was sequenced during a study of cytomegalovirus exposure and HLA in healthy donors. Study-wide context: Counted in an early data release were 65 million to 100 million unique TCRs from HLA-typed donors.

Study results and limitations: In a later analysis, V- and J-gene trimming of beta chains associated with a DCLRE1C missense variant, replicated independently. Reports described diagnosis of cytomegalovirus status by the classifier as highly specific and sensitive. Generally TCR sequences proved uncommon, though certain public TCRs appeared in numerous donors.

In the PCR, 60 Vbeta and 13 Jbeta primers were used. The assay was immunoSEQ multiplex PCR, and TCRdb's table has in-frame clones only and misses some. The table has some 170,000 clones, 65% to 75% seen once; the top ten hold 2% to 3%. This clone has just a few counts. Its matching antigen is unknown. Germline CDR1 is LGHNA and CDR2 is YSLEER. V dropped 0 bases and J dropped 6 bases, with 8 bases sitting between them. This CDR3 has 14 residues. Sample: PBMCs. V and J are TRBV4-3 and TRBJ2-2; D is perhaps TRBD2 (5 bases). The TCR sequence derives from a human donor in good health. CDR3 in amino acids: CASSQDRESGELFF. The DNA of the CDR3 is TGCGCCAGCAGCCAAGATAGGGAGTCCGGGGAGCTGTTTTTT.